Included here is one T cell receptor beta chain sequence, with context. Sequence at one end of the junction differs from germline and may be a read error. Recruitment covered 20 to 25 US areas and drew participants whose ages spanned roughly 18 to 100 years. The sample comes from a study of blood T cell repertoires in COVID-19. CDR1 and CDR2 from the germline V gene are SGHRS and YFSETQ. This CDR3 is 12 amino acids long. As processed by the authors: Reference gene primer amplification in the assay estimated nucleated cell counts. Produced via immunoSEQ multiplex PCR; TCRdb's table is partial and in-frame only. The V and J calls and clone size were taken over from that table, and D and trimming were inferred from the DNA. The table includes 150,000 to 250,000 clones, approximately 80% detected once.

The receptor was derived from a man in his forties or fifties who had recovered from COVID-19. Sequenced material: PBMCs or T cells enriched from blood (not recorded which). V usage is TRBV5-1 and J usage is TRBJ1-2; the D is unclear. Here the CDR3 reads CASSLGLAAVYF. For the CDR3, the DNA is TGCGCCAGCAGCTTGGGACTCGCAGCCGTGTATTTC.